The sequence of this T cell receptor (beta chain) was determined in a study of T cells in Graves' hyperthyroidism and ophthalmopathy. Points from the study as a whole: Model-based prediction identified ophthalmopathy a median around 6.5 months prior to its onset. Most clonotypes that expanded in the thyroid above 0.001 also showed up in blood.

This CDR3 comprises 16 residues. CDR1 DFQATT and CDR2 SNEGSKA come from the germline V gene (reference sequence). J gave up 1 base and V 3 bases, and 9 bases lay outside the gene matches. Amplified TCR beta CDR3 regions derived from RNA transcripts. HTBI primers were used for first-round RT-PCR of the TCR CDR3. Each CDR3 protein gets one entry after TCRdb re-called the multiplex PCR reads with MiXCR. The repertoire holds about 700,000 distinct CDR3 sequences, with approximately 15% as singletons. This clonotype was picked up many times. Its antigen is currently unknown. Hyperthyroidism of Graves' type that showed no ophthalmopathy progression within 18 months was stable. Diagnostic assessment was based on clinical symptoms, serum thyroxine and TRAb, thyroid ultrasound and orbital computed tomography.

Sequenced input: blood. The sequence came from a woman aged 18 to 35 with Graves' hyperthyroidism. The V call is TRBV20-1, the J call TRBJ2-1; TRBD1 matches 7 bases. CDR3 nucleotides: TGCAGTGCTAGGACAGGGAAAGGTCAGTCCTACAATGAGCAGTTCTTC. Translated, it gives CSARTGKGQSYNEQFF.